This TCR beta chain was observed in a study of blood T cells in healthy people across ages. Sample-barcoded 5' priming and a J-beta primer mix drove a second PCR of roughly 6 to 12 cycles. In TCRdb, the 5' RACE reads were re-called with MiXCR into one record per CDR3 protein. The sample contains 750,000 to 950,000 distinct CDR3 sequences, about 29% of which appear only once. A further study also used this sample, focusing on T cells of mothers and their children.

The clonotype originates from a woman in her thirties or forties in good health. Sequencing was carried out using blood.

The CDR3 DNA follows: TGTGCCATCAGTGAAACAGCGACTGAAGCTTTCTTT. Amino acids: CAISETATEAFF. The chain employs TRBV10-3 and TRBJ1-1, with D unclear. V gave up 3 bases and J gave up 5 bases, with 7 bases separating them. The CDR3 loop spans 12 amino acids. The germline V gene has CDR1 ENHRY and CDR2 SYGVKD.